What follows is one T cell receptor beta chain and its context. Its antigen remains unknown. Then a second PCR, running about 6 to 11 cycles, was carried out with a sample-barcoded 5' primer and a J-beta primer mix. In TCRdb, the 5' RACE reads were re-called with MiXCR into one record per CDR3 protein. In the table there are over 1,200,000 distinct CDR3 sequences, around 59% of which are singletons. The V gene's germline CDR1 is SGHDN and CDR2 FVKESK. The CDR3 contains 13 residues. V shed 4 bases and J shed 1 base, with 7 bases lying between them. The data are from a study of blood T cells in healthy people across ages. Regarding the study as a whole: The authors considered diversity estimates from one million T cells to be underestimates. Roughly linear declines in TCR beta diversity per million T cells occurred with age. Reliance upon unsorted PBMCs precluded definitive naive versus antigen-experienced comparison.

The sequence came from a man in his late teens or twenties in good health. This chain uses TRBV14 with TRBJ1-1; D ambiguous. The material sequenced was blood. The DNA of the CDR3 is TGTGCCAGCAGCCCTTCACCGAACACTGAAGCTTTCTTT. It codes for CASSPSPNTEAFF. Drawing the rest from reference TRBV14 and TRBJ1-1, the complete variable domain is EAGVTQFPSHSVIEKGQTVTLRCDPISGHDNLYWYRRVMGKEIKFLLHFVKESKQDESGMPNNRFLAERTGGTYSTLKVQPAELEDSGVYFCASSPSPNTEAFFGQGTRLTVV.